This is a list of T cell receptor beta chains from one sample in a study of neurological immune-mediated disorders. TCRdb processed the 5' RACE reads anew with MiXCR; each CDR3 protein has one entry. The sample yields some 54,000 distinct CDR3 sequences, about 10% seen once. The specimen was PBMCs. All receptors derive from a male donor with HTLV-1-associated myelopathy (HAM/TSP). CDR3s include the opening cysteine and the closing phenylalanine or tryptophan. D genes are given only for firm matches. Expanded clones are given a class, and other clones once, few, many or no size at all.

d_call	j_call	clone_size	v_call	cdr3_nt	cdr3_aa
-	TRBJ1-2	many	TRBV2	TGTGCCAGCAGTCTCTCCGGGACGGCCGACTATGGCTACACCTTC	CASSLSGTADYGYTF
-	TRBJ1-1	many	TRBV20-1	TGCAGTGCCAGAGGGGCTGGTGGCGGGAACACTGAAGCTTTCTTT	CSARGAGGGNTEAFF
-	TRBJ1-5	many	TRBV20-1	TGCAGTGCTAAGATTATACGGAATAGCAATCAGCCCCAGCATTTT	CSAKIIRNSNQPQHF
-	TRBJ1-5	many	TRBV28	TGTGCCAGCAGTTTTAATCAGCCCCAGCATTTT	CASSFNQPQHF
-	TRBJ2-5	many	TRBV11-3	TGTGCCAGCAGCCCTCCGGCAGGCCAAGAGACCCAGTACTTC	CASSPPAGQETQYF
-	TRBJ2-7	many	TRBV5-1	TGCGCCAGCAGCGTCCTGGCAGGTTACGAGCAGTACTTC	CASSVLAGYEQYF
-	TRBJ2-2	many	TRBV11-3	TGTGCCAGCAGCTTATGGGGCTCAAACGCGAACACCGGGGAGCTGTTTTTT	CASSLWGSNANTGELFF
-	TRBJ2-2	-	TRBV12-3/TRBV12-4	TGTGCCAGCAGTTTGGTCACCGGGGAGCTGTTTTTT	CASSLVTGELFF
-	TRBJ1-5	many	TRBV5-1	TGCGCCAGCAGTCCGGCCGGGAATAGCAATCAGCCCCAGCATTTT	CASSPAGNSNQPQHF
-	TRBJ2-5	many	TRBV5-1	TGCGCCAGCAGCTTCCCTGGACCCTTTCAAGAGACCCAGTACTTC	CASSFPGPFQETQYF
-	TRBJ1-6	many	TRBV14	TGTGCCAGCAGCCAAGAGGGGAACACTTTCGCCTATAATTCACCCCTCCACTTT	CASSQEGNTFAYNSPLHF
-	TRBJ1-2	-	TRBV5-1	TGCGCCAGCAGCAGATACAGCTATGGCTACACCTTC	CASSRYSYGYTF
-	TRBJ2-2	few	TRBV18	TGTGCCAGCTCACCAAGGCTGAACACCGGGGAGCTGTTTTTT	CASSPRLNTGELFF
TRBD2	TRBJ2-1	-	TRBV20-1	TGCAGTGCTTCCAGGCGGGGGGGGTACAATGAGAAGTTCTTC	CSASRRGGYNEKFF
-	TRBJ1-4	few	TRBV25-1	TGTGCCAGCAGTGACCCGGGTGAAAAACTGTTTTTT	CASSDPGEKLFF
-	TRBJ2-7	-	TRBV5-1	TGCGCCAGCAGCTTGGCCCAGGTTTCGGGCGAGCAGTACTTC	CASSLAQVSGEQYF
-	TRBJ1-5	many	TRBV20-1	TGCAGTGCTATTCTGGGGGGGCGTAATCAGCCCCAGCATTTT	CSAILGGRNQPQHF
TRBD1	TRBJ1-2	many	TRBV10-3	TGTGCCATCGGACAGGGGGCAGGTGGCTACACCTTC	CAIGQGAGGYTF
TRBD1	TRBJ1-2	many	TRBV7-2	TGTGCCAGCAGCCAGGGGGCGCGCCCCTATGGCTACACCTTC	CASSQGARPYGYTF
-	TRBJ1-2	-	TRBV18	TGTGCCAGCTCACCACCGACGAGGGTCAGAGGGGGCTACACCTTC	CASSPPTRVRGGYTF
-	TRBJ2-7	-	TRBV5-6	TGTGCCAGCAGCCTCGGGGGAGAGGTCGAGCAGTACTTC	CASSLGGEVEQYF
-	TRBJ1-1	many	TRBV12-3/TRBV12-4	TGTGCCAGCAGCCTTGCCTGGAACACTGAAGCTTTCTTT	CASSLAWNTEAFF
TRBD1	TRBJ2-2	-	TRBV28	TGTGCCAGCAGTTTAGTAGCTTGGACAGGGGGTAGAAGCACCGTGGATCTGTTTTTT	CASSLVAWTGGRSTVDLFF
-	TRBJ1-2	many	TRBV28	TGTGCCAGCAGTTTGGAGGGGATGGGGGGCTACACCTTC	CASSLEGMGGYTF
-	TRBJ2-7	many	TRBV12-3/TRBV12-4	TGTGCCAGCAGTTCCGATCTAACAGGGTTTTTTTCGTACGAGCAGTACTTC	CASSSDLTGFFSYEQYF
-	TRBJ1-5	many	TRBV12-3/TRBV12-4	TGTGCCAGCAGTCCCAAATTGGATCAGCCCCAGCATTTT	CASSPKLDQPQHF
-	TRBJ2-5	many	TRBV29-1	TGCAGCGTTGAAGAACGACTTCCGCAAGAGACCCAGTACTTC	CSVEERLPQETQYF
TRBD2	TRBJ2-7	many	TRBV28	TGTGCCAGCAGTTTAACCCCCCAAAGAGCGGGGGACGCCTACGAGCAGTACTTC	CASSLTPQRAGDAYEQYF
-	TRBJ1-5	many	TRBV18	TGTGCCAGCTCTTCGGAGGGCACCGTTTATAGCAATCAGCCCCAGCATTTT	CASSSEGTVYSNQPQHF
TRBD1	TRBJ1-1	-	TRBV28	TGTGCCAGCAGTAAACAGGGGGCGGATGACACTGAAGCTTTCTTT	CASSKQGADDTEAFF
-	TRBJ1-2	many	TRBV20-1	TGCAGTGCAGCTGGGTCTCGAGGGGGCTATGGCTACACCTTC	CSAAGSRGGYGYTF
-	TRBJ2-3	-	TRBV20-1	TGCAGTGCTAGAGATCGAATGCTCCCCACAGATACGCAGTATTTT	CSARDRMLPTDTQYF
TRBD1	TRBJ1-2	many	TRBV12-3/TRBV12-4	TGTGCCAGCAGTCTACGACAGGGCCCTAGGGGCTACACCTTC	CASSLRQGPRGYTF